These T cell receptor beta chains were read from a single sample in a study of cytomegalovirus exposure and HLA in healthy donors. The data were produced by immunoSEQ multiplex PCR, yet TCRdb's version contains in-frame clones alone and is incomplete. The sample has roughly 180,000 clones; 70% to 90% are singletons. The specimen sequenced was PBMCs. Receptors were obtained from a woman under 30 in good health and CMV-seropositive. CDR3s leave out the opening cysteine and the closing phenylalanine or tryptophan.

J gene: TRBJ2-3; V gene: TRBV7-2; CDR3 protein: ASSRAGDTQY
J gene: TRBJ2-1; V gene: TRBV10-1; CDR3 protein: ASSPNLAGAFYNEQF
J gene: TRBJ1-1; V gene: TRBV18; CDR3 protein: ASSSRQGVNTEAF
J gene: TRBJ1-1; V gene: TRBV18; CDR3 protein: ASLTGENTEAF
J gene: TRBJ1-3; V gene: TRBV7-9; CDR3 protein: ASSRTDSSGNTIY
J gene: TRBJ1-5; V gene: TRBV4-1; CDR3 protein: ASSQGQGGDQPQH
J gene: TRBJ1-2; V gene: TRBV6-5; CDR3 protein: ASTSGQGILGYT
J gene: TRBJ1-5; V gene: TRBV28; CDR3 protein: ASSLRQGWQPQH
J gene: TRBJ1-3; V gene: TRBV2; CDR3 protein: ASSDGGAGNTIY
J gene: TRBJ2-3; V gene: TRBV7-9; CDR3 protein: ASSLAVGTGTDTQY
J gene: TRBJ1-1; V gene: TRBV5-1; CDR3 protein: ASSLLYEVF
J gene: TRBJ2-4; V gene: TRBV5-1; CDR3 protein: ASQAGGSGNIQY
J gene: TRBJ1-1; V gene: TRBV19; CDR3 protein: ASSRGRVEVNTEAF
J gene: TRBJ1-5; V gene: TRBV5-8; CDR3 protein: ASSQAYRAGLGGNQPQH
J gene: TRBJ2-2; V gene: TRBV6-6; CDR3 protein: ASSPRDRAGTGELF
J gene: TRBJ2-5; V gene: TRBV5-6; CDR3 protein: ASSQGLAGETQY
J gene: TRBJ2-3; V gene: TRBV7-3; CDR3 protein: ASSEPPGTPTDTQY
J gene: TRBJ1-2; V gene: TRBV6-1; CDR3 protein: ASSGTGNGYT
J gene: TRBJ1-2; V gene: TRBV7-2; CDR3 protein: ASSPDREIGGYT
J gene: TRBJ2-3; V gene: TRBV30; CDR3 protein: AWSFGTSNTDTQY
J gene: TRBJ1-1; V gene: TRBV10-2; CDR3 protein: ASRGQTMNTEAF
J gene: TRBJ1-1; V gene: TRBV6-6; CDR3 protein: ASSVVGTEAF
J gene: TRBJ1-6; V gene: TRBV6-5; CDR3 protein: ASSYAGIDNSPLH
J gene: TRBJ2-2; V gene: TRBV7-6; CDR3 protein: ASSSTGELF
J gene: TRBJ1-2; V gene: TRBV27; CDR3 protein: ASSLSRGDGYT
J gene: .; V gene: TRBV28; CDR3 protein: ASTPGASGGYEQY
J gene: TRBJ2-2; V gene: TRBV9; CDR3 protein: ASSVDSTLITGELF
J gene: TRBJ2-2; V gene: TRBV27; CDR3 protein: ASSLAGQGGTGELF
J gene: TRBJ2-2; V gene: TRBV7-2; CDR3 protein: ASSFLLVNTGELF
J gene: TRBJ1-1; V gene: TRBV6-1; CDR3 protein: ASSESTNRVNTEAF
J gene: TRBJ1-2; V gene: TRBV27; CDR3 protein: ASSPVVGVNYGYT
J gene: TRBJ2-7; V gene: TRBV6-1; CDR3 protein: AIGAYEQY
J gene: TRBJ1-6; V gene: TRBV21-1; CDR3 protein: ASSKDGTGPPYNSPLH
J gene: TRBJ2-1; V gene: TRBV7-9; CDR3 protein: SSSRRGAGGPYNEQF
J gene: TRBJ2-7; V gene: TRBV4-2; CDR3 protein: ASSQVNGEPRDEQY
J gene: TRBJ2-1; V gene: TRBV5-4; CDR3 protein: ASSPDRYTSKGI
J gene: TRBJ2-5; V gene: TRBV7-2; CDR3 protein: ASSLAAPQY
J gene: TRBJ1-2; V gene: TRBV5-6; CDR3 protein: ASSYQTTYGYT
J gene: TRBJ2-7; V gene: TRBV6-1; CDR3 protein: ASSGLGLGSSYEQY
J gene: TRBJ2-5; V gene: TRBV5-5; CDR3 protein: ASSLYLQAPLETQY
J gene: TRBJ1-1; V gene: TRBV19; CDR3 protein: ASTAGLGTEAF
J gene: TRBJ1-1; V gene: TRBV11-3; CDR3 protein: ASSPLDRRTEAF
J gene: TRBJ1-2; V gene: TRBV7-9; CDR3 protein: ASSLEDTPSGYT
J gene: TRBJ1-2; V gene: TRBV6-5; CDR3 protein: ASIGGMGYGYT
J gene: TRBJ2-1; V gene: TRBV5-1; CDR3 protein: ASSLEWARPDEQF
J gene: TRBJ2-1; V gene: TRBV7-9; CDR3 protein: ASSSRGSPFDEQF
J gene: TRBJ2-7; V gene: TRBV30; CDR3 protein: AWNAGFLYEQY
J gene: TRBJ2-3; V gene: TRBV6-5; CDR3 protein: ASRNSGGPDTQY
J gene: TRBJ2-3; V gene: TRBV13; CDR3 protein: ASSLLGAGRNTQY
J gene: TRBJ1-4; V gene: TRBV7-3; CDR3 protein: ASSPSPTNEKLF
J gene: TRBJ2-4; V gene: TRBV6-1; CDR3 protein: ASSEPGDGAKNIQY
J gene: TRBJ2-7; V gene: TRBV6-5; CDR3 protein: ASKDRNSYEQY
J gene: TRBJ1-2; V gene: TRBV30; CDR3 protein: AWRIQGGYGYT
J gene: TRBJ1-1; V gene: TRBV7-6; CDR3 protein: ASSWGESFSEAF
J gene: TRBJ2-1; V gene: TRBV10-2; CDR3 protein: ASGDNNEQF
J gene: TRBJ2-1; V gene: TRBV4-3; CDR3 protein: ASSQDSGTSSYNEQF
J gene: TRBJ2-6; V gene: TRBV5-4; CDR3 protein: ASSSGQSGANVLT